The sequence of this T cell receptor beta chain was determined in a study of early T cells in non-severe SARS-CoV-2 infection. Study results and limitations: Matching results from VDJdb favored anti-spike CD8 responses, leaving private and CD4 specificities undetected.

A word on this clonotype: Its cognate antigen is unknown.

TCRdb ran MiXCR on the 5' RACE reads and lists one entry per CDR3 protein. The data show about 110,000 distinct CDR3 sequences, about 12% seen once. The sequencing sample was made of whole blood. The sequence derives from an adult who was a healthcare worker with PCR-confirmed SARS-CoV-2 infection or an uninfected control (not recorded which).

The CDR3 sequence: CASSSQTTGYTGELFF. The CDR3 bases are TGCGCCAGCAGCTCCCAAACTACAGGGTACACCGGGGAGCTGTTTTTT. The J gene is TRBJ2-2, the V gene TRBV5-1; a possible D gene is TRBD1 (6 bases). The V end lost 3 bases, the J end lost 3 bases, and 15 bases lay between the germline ends. CDR3 length: 16 residues. The V gene's germline CDR1 is SGHRS and CDR2 YFSETQ.